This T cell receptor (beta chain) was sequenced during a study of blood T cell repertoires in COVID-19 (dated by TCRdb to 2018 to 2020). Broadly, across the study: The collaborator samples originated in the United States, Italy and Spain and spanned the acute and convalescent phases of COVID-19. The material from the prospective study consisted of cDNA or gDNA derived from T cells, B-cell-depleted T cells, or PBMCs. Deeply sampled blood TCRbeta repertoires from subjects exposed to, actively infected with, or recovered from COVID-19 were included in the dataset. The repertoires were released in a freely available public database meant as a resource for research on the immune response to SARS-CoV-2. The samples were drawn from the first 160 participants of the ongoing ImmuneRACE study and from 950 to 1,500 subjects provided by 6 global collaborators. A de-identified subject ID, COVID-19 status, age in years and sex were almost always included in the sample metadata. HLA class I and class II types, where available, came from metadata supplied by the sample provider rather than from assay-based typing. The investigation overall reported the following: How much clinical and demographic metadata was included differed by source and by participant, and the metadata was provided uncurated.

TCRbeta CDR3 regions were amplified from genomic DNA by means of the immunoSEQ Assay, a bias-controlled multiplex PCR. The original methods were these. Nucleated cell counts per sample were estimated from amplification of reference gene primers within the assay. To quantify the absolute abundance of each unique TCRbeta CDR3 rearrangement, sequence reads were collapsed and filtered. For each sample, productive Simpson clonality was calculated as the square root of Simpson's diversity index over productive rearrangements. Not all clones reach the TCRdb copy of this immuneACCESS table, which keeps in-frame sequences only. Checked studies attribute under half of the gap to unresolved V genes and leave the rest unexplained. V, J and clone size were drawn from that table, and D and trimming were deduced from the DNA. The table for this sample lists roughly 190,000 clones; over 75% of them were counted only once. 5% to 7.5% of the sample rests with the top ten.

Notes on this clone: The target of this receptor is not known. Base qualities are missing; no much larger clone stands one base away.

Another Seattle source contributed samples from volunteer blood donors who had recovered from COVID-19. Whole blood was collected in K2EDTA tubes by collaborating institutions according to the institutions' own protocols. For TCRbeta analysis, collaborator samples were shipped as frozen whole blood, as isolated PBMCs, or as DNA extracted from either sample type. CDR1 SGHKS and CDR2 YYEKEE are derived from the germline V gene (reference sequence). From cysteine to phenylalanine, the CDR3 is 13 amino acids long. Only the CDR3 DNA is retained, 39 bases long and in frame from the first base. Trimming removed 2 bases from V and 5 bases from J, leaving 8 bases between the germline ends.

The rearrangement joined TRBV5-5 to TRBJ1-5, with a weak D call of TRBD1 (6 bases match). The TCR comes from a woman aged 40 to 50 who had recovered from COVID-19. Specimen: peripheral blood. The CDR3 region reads CASSLQGDQPQHF. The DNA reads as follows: TGTGCCAGCAGCTTACAGGGAGATCAGCCCCAGCATTTT.